Listed below are T cell receptor beta chains from one sample, sequenced in a study of cytomegalovirus exposure and HLA in healthy donors. The protocol was immunoSEQ multiplex PCR, while the TCRdb copy is restricted to in-frame clones and leaves out a portion. The repertoire holds some 89,000 clones, with 80% to 90% as singletons. Input material: PBMCs. Receptor source: a woman aged 30 to 39 in good health and CMV-seronegative. CDR3s include the opening cysteine and the closing phenylalanine or tryptophan.

J gene: TRBJ2-7
V gene: TRBV5-8
CDR3 protein: CASSLVGRGAHEQYF

J gene: TRBJ1-1
V gene: TRBV10-3
CDR3 protein: CATAGTGEYTEAFF

J gene: -
V gene: TRBV27
CDR3 protein: CASGVGTGAGAYEQYF

J gene: TRBJ1-1
V gene: TRBV5-5
CDR3 protein: CASSPLWGGTEAFF

J gene: TRBJ1-1
V gene: TRBV7-3
CDR3 protein: CASSLVRDTISDTEAFF

J gene: TRBJ2-3
V gene: TRBV27
CDR3 protein: CASRRQGAQVDTQYF

J gene: TRBJ2-6
V gene: TRBV30
CDR3 protein: CAWRQFSGANVLTF

J gene: TRBJ2-1
V gene: TRBV6-5
CDR3 protein: CASSHGGPDEQFF

J gene: TRBJ1-1
V gene: TRBV14
CDR3 protein: CASSRRQGAFTAAEAFF

J gene: TRBJ2-7
V gene: TRBV5-1
CDR3 protein: CASSKGQAYEQYF

J gene: TRBJ1-2
V gene: TRBV5-4
CDR3 protein: CASSLVGGARNGYTF

J gene: TRBJ2-3
V gene: TRBV21-1
CDR3 protein: CASSKAGLTHPVRNTDTQYF

J gene: TRBJ1-1
V gene: TRBV7-3
CDR3 protein: CASSLVGPTEAFF

J gene: TRBJ1-2
V gene: TRBV28
CDR3 protein: CASSLVADSGYTF

J gene: TRBJ1-2
V gene: TRBV11-3
CDR3 protein: CASSKGTGTGGDGYTF